This TCR beta chain came from a study of T cells after yellow fever vaccination. Notes on the study in general: The booster response re-showed most primary clones: approximately 95% CD4, around 85% CD8. A limited proportion of clonotypes was detected within both the CD4 and CD8 compartments.

In the case of this clonotype: The antigen is undetermined.

This CDR3 comprises 14 residues. V lost 3 bases, J lost 4 bases, and 12 bases lay in between. From germline, CDR1 is MNHEY and CDR2 SMNVEV (reference sequence). 5'RACE template switching produced TCR cDNA carrying a universal primer site and UMIs. TCRdb itself ran the 5' RACE reads through MiXCR, one entry per CDR3 protein. Of about 350,000 distinct CDR3 sequences in the sample, roughly 8% were seen once. This chain uses TRBV27 with TRBJ1-1; TRBD1 might be the D (5 bases). This sequence was found in a man between 18 and 29 years old who received the YFV17D yellow fever vaccine. The sequencing used PBMCs, collected about 49 days after the first yellow fever vaccination. CDR3 DNA: TGTGCCAGCAGTTTGTGGGGGGAGGGCACTGAAGCTTTCTTT. Its protein is CASSLWGEGTEAFF.